The rows below give T cell receptor beta chains drawn from one sample of a study of blood T cell repertoires in COVID-19. Sequencing used immunoSEQ multiplex PCR; TCRdb keeps in-frame clones, though not all of them. Counted here are approximately 300,000 clones, around 90% occurring once; the ten biggest clones make up approximately 4%. Input material: PBMCs or T cells enriched from blood (not recorded which). Receptors were obtained from a woman between 18 and 29 years old with acute COVID-19. CDR3s leave out the opening cysteine and the closing phenylalanine or tryptophan.

v_gene: TRBV19; j_gene: TRBJ1-2; CDR3aa: ASRPSASGGEGYGYT
v_gene: TRBV9; j_gene: TRBJ2-7; CDR3aa: ASTPGSGSHYEQY
v_gene: TRBV30; j_gene: TRBJ1-2; CDR3aa: AWRWTGALNYGYT
v_gene: TRBV9; j_gene: TRBJ1-2; CDR3aa: ASSARQGTDGYT
v_gene: TRBV2; j_gene: TRBJ1-6; CDR3aa: ASSEGLGSSYNSPLH
v_gene: TRBV28; j_gene: TRBJ2-1; CDR3aa: ASSPRVHEQF
v_gene: TRBV7-9; j_gene: TRBJ1-3; CDR3aa: ASSARRQYSGNTIY
v_gene: TRBV4-1; j_gene: TRBJ2-7; CDR3aa: ASSQASGSLYEQY
v_gene: TRBV5-1; j_gene: TRBJ1-3; CDR3aa: ASSTQTQDSSGNTIY
v_gene: TRBV28; j_gene: TRBJ1-4; CDR3aa: ASGGGGEKLF
v_gene: TRBV9; j_gene: TRBJ1-1; CDR3aa: ASSPTYGSNTEAF
v_gene: TRBV6-5; j_gene: TRBJ1-1; CDR3aa: ASTTDRGDTEAF
v_gene: TRBV19; j_gene: TRBJ2-1; CDR3aa: ASSPTSGTRWPQF
v_gene: TRBV2; j_gene: TRBJ1-2; CDR3aa: ASSESGGAIRYT
v_gene: TRBV13; j_gene: TRBJ1-2; CDR3aa: ASSLKAAANYGYT
v_gene: TRBV28; j_gene: TRBJ2-7; CDR3aa: ASSLAPGGYEQY
v_gene: TRBV9; j_gene: TRBJ2-7; CDR3aa: ASSKAKYEQY
v_gene: TRBV27; j_gene: TRBJ2-7; CDR3aa: ASSMGLASSYEQY
v_gene: TRBV5-6; j_gene: TRBJ2-1; CDR3aa: ASSLSPSGAYNEQF
v_gene: TRBV28; j_gene: TRBJ2-7; CDR3aa: ASSPPGGYKQY
v_gene: TRBV19; j_gene: TRBJ2-5; CDR3aa: ASRSTGAPETQY
v_gene: TRBV19; j_gene: TRBJ1-2; CDR3aa: ASSIPYRGGSYGYT
v_gene: TRBV25-1; j_gene: TRBJ1-6; CDR3aa: ASSVYNSPLH
v_gene: TRBV9; j_gene: TRBJ1-2; CDR3aa: ASSVVGTGTPRYGYT
v_gene: TRBV3-1/TRBV3-2; j_gene: TRBJ1-5; CDR3aa: ASSQGSGNQPQH
v_gene: TRBV19; j_gene: TRBJ1-2; CDR3aa: ASTPGQGLLSRGYT
v_gene: TRBV2; j_gene: TRBJ2-4; CDR3aa: ASSSGTGGY
v_gene: TRBV19; j_gene: TRBJ2-3; CDR3aa: ASSQDSRLTDTQY
v_gene: TRBV9; j_gene: TRBJ1-4; CDR3aa: ASSVTGTTNEKLF
v_gene: TRBV7-3; j_gene: TRBJ2-1; CDR3aa: ASSLSGQGTYNEQF
v_gene: TRBV3-1/TRBV3-2; j_gene: TRBJ1-4; CDR3aa: ASSPRNRGIEELF
v_gene: TRBV28; j_gene: TRBJ2-6; CDR3aa: ASSFFAGAFSGANVLT
v_gene: TRBV3-1/TRBV3-2; j_gene: TRBJ1-2; CDR3aa: ASSQDQGPYGYT
v_gene: TRBV5-8; j_gene: TRBJ1-2; CDR3aa: ASSAPLRDRGEGPGYT
v_gene: TRBV28; j_gene: TRBJ1-1; CDR3aa: ASRTGSVLDTEAF
v_gene: TRBV3-1/TRBV3-2; j_gene: TRBJ2-2; CDR3aa: ASSPDGAANTGELF
v_gene: TRBV27; j_gene: TRBJ2-7; CDR3aa: ASSLGGRGGEQY
v_gene: TRBV24-1; j_gene: TRBJ1-1; CDR3aa: ATSASDLSTEAF
v_gene: TRBV21-1; j_gene: TRBJ1-6; CDR3aa: ASTPRGTGVSFGNSPLH
v_gene: TRBV5-1; j_gene: TRBJ2-3; CDR3aa: ASSLGGTSVTDTQY
v_gene: TRBV27; j_gene: TRBJ2-2; CDR3aa: ASRMTSGTTGELF
v_gene: TRBV28; j_gene: TRBJ2-3; CDR3aa: ASSLAYGLAGAETQY
v_gene: TRBV3-1/TRBV3-2; j_gene: TRBJ2-1; CDR3aa: ASSPQYGSYNEQF
v_gene: TRBV15; j_gene: TRBJ1-1; CDR3aa: ATRGGQGSGAF
v_gene: TRBV7-9; j_gene: TRBJ1-1; CDR3aa: ASSPRGFMNTEAF
v_gene: TRBV5-1; j_gene: TRBJ2-2; CDR3aa: ASSLSLAGDGELF
v_gene: TRBV7-9; j_gene: TRBJ2-7; CDR3aa: ASSLVIAGGEQY
v_gene: TRBV5-1; j_gene: TRBJ1-2; CDR3aa: ASSLGTGSHGYT
v_gene: TRBV7-9; j_gene: TRBJ2-3; CDR3aa: ASRSGTSGSRSTDTQY
v_gene: TRBV28; j_gene: TRBJ2-7; CDR3aa: ASSPAGGPLYEQY
v_gene: TRBV27; j_gene: TRBJ2-7; CDR3aa: ASSRSGRNYEQY